This T cell receptor (beta chain) is drawn from a study of blood T cell repertoires in COVID-19. Study as a whole: COVID-19 samples collected from the United States, Italy and Spain covered acute and convalescent phases.

Original processing methods: Nucleated cell counts were estimated from reference gene primer amplification. Method: immunoSEQ multiplex PCR; TCRdb's copy keeps in-frame clones and lacks some. The V and J calls and the clone size are those of that table, but D and trimming were determined from the DNA. This table has about 120,000 clones, around four fifths appearing once. Trimming cost V 2 bases and J 3 bases, with 28 bases left between them. The CDR3 consists of 20 residues. The germline V gene has CDR1 MGHRA and CDR2 YSYEKL. The rearrangement uses TRBV4-1 and TRBJ1-1; possibly TRBD1 for D (5 bases). The sequence was obtained from a man between 25 and 39 years old with acute or convalescent COVID-19. What was sequenced was peripheral blood. This CDR3 is CASSQLLPMGGANRDTEAFF. CDR3 sequence (DNA): TGCGCCAGCAGCCAACTACTTCCTATGGGAGGGGCGAATCGAGACACTGAAGCTTTCTTT.